Shown below are 12 T cell receptor beta chains from a single sample sequenced in a study of identical twins. Using its own MiXCR run on the 5' RACE reads, TCRdb lists one record per CDR3 protein. The sample yields roughly 260,000 distinct CDR3 sequences, 6% to 8.5% seen once. These sequences were also reported in another study, on yellow fever vaccine responses in identical twins.

The sequenced sample consisted of CD8+ T cells sorted from blood. The receptor set was obtained from a woman aged 18-29 years in good health.

This clonotype was observed at least ten times. The chain carries TRBV9 and TRBJ2-5, with D perhaps matching TRBD2 (6 bases). The CDR3 extends over 10 amino acids. CDR1 is SGDLS and CDR2 is YYNGEE in the germline V gene. Trimming took 7 bases from V and 7 from J, leaving 8 bases between them. The CDR3 bases are TGTGCCAGCGGGGGAGGGACCCAGTACTTC. It is translated as CASGGGTQYF.

This clonotype was detected ten times or more. The chain employs TRBV9 and TRBJ2-7; 10 bases align to TRBD1. The CDR3 is 15 residues long. V gave up 4 bases and J gave up 7 bases; unmatched junction bases: 11. Germline V gene data show CDR1 as SGDLS and CDR2 as YYNGEE. The CDR3, as DNA: TGTGCCAGCAGCCCACGGGACAGGGGATCTGGGGAGCAGTACTTC. Translated: CASSPRDRGSGEQYF.

J is TRBJ2-3 and V is TRBV18; D ambiguous. The germline V and J ends were trimmed by 6 bases and 5 bases, with 9 bases remaining between them. CDR3 length equals 12 residues. Per the germline V gene, CDR1 is KGHSH and CDR2 is LQKENI. The CDR3 is CASSSVGDTQYF. The CDR3, as DNA: TGTGCCAGCTCCTCCGTAGGAGATACGCAGTATTTT.

The rearrangement joins TRBV28 to TRBJ2-3; 12 bases align to TRBD2. This CDR3 spans 18 amino acids. V lost 5 bases to trimming and J lost 0 bases; unmatched junction nucleotides: 9. Germline values: CDR1 MDHEN, CDR2 SYDVKM. The CDR3 is CASSTPLAGGTSTDTQYF. As DNA, the CDR3 is TGTGCCAGCAGTACCCCCCTAGCGGGAGGGACCAGCACAGATACGCAGTATTTT.

This clonotype was seen many times. This chain uses TRBV7-9 with TRBJ2-2; perhaps TRBD1 as D (6 bases). Germline CDR1 and CDR2: SEHNR and FQNEAQ (reference sequence). Between the trimmed V and J ends, which lost 5 bases and 1 base, there was a span of 14 bases. This CDR3 contains 16 residues. CDR3 sequence reads: CASSPSYRENTGELFF. The CDR3, as DNA: TGTGCCAGCAGCCCGTCCTACAGGGAGAACACCGGGGAGCTGTTTTTT.

At least ten counts were recorded for this clonotype. J is TRBJ2-3 and V is TRBV24-1; TRBD2 might be the D (5 bases). V shed 5 bases and J shed 6 bases, with 14 bases lying between them. Germline V gene lookup returns CDR1 KGHDR and CDR2 SFDVKD. The CDR3 is made up of 14 amino acids. CDR3: CATSGSSGLDTQYF. Written as DNA, the CDR3 is TGTGCCACCAGTGGGAGCTCGGGGTTGGATACGCAGTATTTT.

This clonotype was seen at least ten times. The chain couples TRBV28 to TRBJ1-2; D is undetermined. CDR1 and CDR2 (germline): MDHEN, SYDVKM. V lost 3 bases, J lost 8 bases, and 13 bases lay in between. CDR3 size: 13 residues. The CDR3 is CASSFHPFRGYTF. The CDR3 bases are TGTGCCAGCAGTTTTCATCCCTTCCGGGGCTACACCTTC.

The table lists this clonotype with a few counts. V gene TRBV4-1 combines with J gene TRBJ1-2; TRBD1 agrees at 7 bases. The CDR3 is made up of 16 amino acids. V shed 1 base and J 0 bases; nucleotides not matched to a gene: 5. From germline, CDR1 is MGHRA and CDR2 YSYEKL. The CDR3 sequence is CASSQGQGLPNYGYTF. The CDR3, as DNA: TGCGCCAGCAGCCAAGGACAGGGATTACCTAACTATGGCTACACCTTC.

At least ten counts were recorded for this clonotype. V is TRBV27 and J is TRBJ1-1, with D possibly TRBD1 on 5 matching bases. Germline V gene data show CDR1 as MNHEY and CDR2 as SMNVEV (reference sequence). The CDR3 loop spans 15 amino acids. V was clipped by 4 bases and J by 1 base, with 13 bases between them. The CDR3 DNA follows: TGTGCCAGCAGTTCTCCGGGACCCAGGAACACTGAAGCTTTCTTT. Translated: CASSSPGPRNTEAFF.

This clonotype was observed many times. The rearrangement joins TRBV5-1 to TRBJ2-1; no clear D gene. Germline lookup yields CDR1 SGHRS and CDR2 YFSETQ. The CDR3 is made up of 14 amino acids. V was trimmed by 2 bases and J by 6 bases, leaving 12 bases between them. The CDR3 nucleotides read TGCGCCAGCAGCTTAGTTGGACCGACCAATGAGCAGTTCTTC. Encoded protein: CASSLVGPTNEQFF.

V gene TRBV27 combines with J gene TRBJ2-3, with a possible D match to TRBD1 (6 bases). Trimming cost V 3 bases and J 4 bases, with 17 bases left between them. Looked up from germline, CDR1 is MNHEY and CDR2 is SMNVEV (reference sequence). This CDR3 is built from 16 residues. The CDR3 loop is CASSFWPQGSADTQYF. CDR3 nucleotides: TGTGCCAGCAGTTTTTGGCCTCAGGGGAGCGCAGATACGCAGTATTTT.

This clonotype was observed at least ten times. The chain is built from TRBV11-2 and TRBJ1-3, with 7 bases matching TRBD1. This CDR3 is built from 15 residues. In germline, CDR1 is SGHAT, CDR2 FQNNGV. V lost 7 bases to trimming and J lost 0 bases; unmatched junction nucleotides: 6. The CDR3 here is CASTVTGVSGNTIYF. The CDR3 DNA sequence: TGTGCCAGCACCGTTACAGGGGTCTCTGGAAACACCATATATTTT.